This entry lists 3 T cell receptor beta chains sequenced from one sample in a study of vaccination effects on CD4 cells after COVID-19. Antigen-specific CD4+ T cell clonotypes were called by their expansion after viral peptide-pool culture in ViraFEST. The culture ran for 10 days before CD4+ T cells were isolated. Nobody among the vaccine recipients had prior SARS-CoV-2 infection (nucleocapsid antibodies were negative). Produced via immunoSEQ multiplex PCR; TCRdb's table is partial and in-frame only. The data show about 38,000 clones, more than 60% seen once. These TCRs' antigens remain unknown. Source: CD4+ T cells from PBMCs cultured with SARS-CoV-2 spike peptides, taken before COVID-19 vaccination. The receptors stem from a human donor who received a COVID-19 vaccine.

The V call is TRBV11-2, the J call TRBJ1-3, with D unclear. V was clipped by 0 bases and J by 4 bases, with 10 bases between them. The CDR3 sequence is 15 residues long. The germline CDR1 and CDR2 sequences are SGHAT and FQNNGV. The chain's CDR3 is CASSLEGDRGNTIYF. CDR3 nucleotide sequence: TGTGCCAGCAGCTTAGAGGGCGACCGAGGAAACACCATATATTTT.

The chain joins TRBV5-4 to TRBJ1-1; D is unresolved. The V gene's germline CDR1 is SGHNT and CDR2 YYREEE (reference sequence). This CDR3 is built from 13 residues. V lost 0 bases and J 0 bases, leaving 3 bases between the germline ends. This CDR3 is CASSLELNTEAFF. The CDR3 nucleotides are TGTGCCAGCAGCTTGGAACTGAACACTGAAGCTTTCTTT.

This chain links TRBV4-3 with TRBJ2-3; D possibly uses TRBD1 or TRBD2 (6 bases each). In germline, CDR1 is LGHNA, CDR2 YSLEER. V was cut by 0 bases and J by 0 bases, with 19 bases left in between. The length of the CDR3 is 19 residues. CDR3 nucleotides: TGCGCCAGCAGCCAAGATCTAAGTGGGGGGCTAGCAAGCACAGATACGCAGTATTTT. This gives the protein CASSQDLSGGLASTDTQYF.